The present T cell receptor beta chain was sequenced within a study of Ad26.COV2.S vaccination and SARS-CoV-2 variants. TCRdb's table, derived via immunoSEQ multiplex PCR, lists solely in-frame clones and lacks some. Of over 400,000 clones in the sample, around 92% were seen once. Treatment defined: about 20 received Ad26.COV2.S at low or high dose, single or two shots; 5 received placebo; per-sample allocation not given. Day 63 following the first vaccine or placebo injection was when the samples were taken. As its vector, the vaccine had Ad26, which expressed Wuhan-strain SARS-CoV-2 spike. CDR3 size: 16 residues. V was shortened by 1 base and J by 6 bases, with 18 bases between the two germline ends. Germline V gene sequence: CDR1 SEHNR, CDR2 FQNEAQ (reference sequence).

This specimen consisted of peripheral blood, obtained in a trial of Ad26.COV2.S vaccine versus placebo. The receptor comes from a person between 18 and 59 years old who received the Ad26.COV2.S COVID-19 vaccine or a placebo. This chain uses TRBV7-9 with TRBJ1-2; tentatively, D is TRBD1 (6 bases). The DNA for the CDR3 is TGTGCCAGCAGCTTAGGAGGAACAGGGAGGAAGGATGGCTACACCTTC. This translates into CASSLGGTGRKDGYTF.